This T cell receptor (beta chain) comes out of a study of cytomegalovirus exposure and HLA in healthy donors. PCR primers comprised 60 Vbeta and 13 Jbeta primers. Sequenced by immunoSEQ multiplex PCR; TCRdb stores in-frame clones only, minus some. Altogether roughly 100,000 clones are present, approximately 80% being singletons, with the ten largest covering roughly 3.9%. General observations from the study: HLA allele associations emerged for roughly 16,000 TCR beta sequences in a later analysis, at 0.05 false discovery rate.

The CDR3 is made up of 15 amino acids. V was cut by 5 bases and J by 3 bases, with 16 bases left in between. Germline assignment: CDR1 SGHVS and CDR2 FQNEAQ. Notes on this clone: The antigen remains undetermined.

The sample taken for sequencing was PBMCs. This clonotype originated in a man in his 60s in good health and CMV-seronegative. The chain combines TRBV7-8 with TRBJ1-1, with no clear D. The CDR3 bases are TGTGCCAGCAGCCCCCGACGGGTAAAAGACACTGAAGCTTTCTTT. Residues: CASSPRRVKDTEAFF.